This record looks at one T cell receptor beta chain sequence and its context. From the roughly 120-subject validation cohort, which was separate from the approximately 700-subject first cohort, the donors were drawn. CDR1 is SQVTM and CDR2 is ANQGSEA in the germline V gene. Trimming cost V 5 bases and J 6 bases, with 16 bases left between them. The CDR3 consists of 14 residues. Some clones are missing from TCRdb's copy, which holds only in-frame ones; the method was immunoSEQ multiplex PCR. Of some 120,000 clones listed, 89% were seen once; the top ten hold approximately 1%. This entry is derived from a study of cytomegalovirus exposure and HLA in healthy donors.

This chain joins TRBV29-1 and TRBJ1-4; D gene uncertain. This receptor was taken from a woman between 18 and 29 years old in good health and CMV-seronegative. Sequencing was performed on PBMCs. The DNA for the CDR3 is TGCAGCGTTTCCGAGACCAGCGTCTATGAAAAACTGTTTTTT. Translated: CSVSETSVYEKLFF.